A single sample is the source of the 5 T cell receptor beta chains below, sequenced in a study of PD-1 blockade in classical Hodgkin lymphoma. No patient escaped relapse after autologous stem cell transplantation, and brentuximab vedotin exposure varied. Sequenced by immunoSEQ multiplex PCR; TCRdb stores in-frame clones only, minus some. The sample consists of 45,000 to 65,000 clones, just under 75% of them appearing once. This material consisted of peripheral blood mononuclear cells (PBMCs), taken before the second cycle of nivolumab. The receptors stem from a human donor with classical Hodgkin lymphoma.

The V gene is TRBV19, the J gene TRBJ1-5; D may be TRBD1 (6 bases). Between the trimmed V and J ends, which lost 10 bases and 2 bases, there was a span of 15 bases. This CDR3 is 14 amino acids long. CDR1 is LNHDA and CDR2 is SQIVND in the germline V gene (reference sequence). In DNA, the CDR3 is TGTGCCACTCAAATCTCAGGGGGCAATCAGCCCCAGCATTTT. As protein: CATQISGGNQPQHF.

The genes are TRBV19 and TRBJ2-7; 7 bases match TRBD1. CDR1 is LNHDA, CDR2 SQIVND, per germline (reference sequence). This CDR3 comprises 14 residues. V gave up 4 bases and J gave up 3 bases; unmatched junction bases: 6. The chain's CDR3 is CASSTLGQIYEQYF. The CDR3 region has the DNA TGTGCCAGTAGTACTCTGGGACAGATCTACGAGCAGTACTTC.

This clone occurred a few times. V and J are TRBV10-1 and TRBJ2-1; D perhaps matches TRBD2 (5 bases). The CDR3 spans 14 residues. The V gene lost 2 bases and the J gene lost 3 bases, with 8 bases spanning the gap. Germline V gene lookup returns CDR1 WNHNN and CDR2 SYGVQD (reference sequence). The CDR3 DNA reads TGCGCCAGCAGTGAGGCTCGGGACTACAATGAGCAGTTCTTC. This sequence encodes CASSEARDYNEQFF.

This clone was seen once. The gene calls are TRBV7-9 and TRBJ1-6; 10 bases align to TRBD1. Looked up from germline, CDR1 is SEHNR and CDR2 is FQNEAQ (reference sequence). V shed 3 bases and J 16 bases; nucleotides not matched to a gene: 15. This CDR3 is 16 amino acids long. CDR3 amino acids: CASSFPLGQGTGVLHF. CDR3 sequence (DNA): TGTGCCAGCAGCTTCCCATTGGGACAGGGGACAGGGGTACTCCACTTT.

The rearrangement joins TRBV6-5 to TRBJ1-2; no clear D. Per the germline V gene, CDR1 is MNHEY and CDR2 is SVGAGI. V gave up 0 bases and J gave up 4 bases, with 6 bases separating them. This CDR3 has 13 amino acids. The CDR3 DNA reads as TGTGCCAGCAGTTACTCGATGGGCTATGGCTACACCTTC. Its translation: CASSYSMGYGYTF.